This T cell receptor (beta chain) originates from a study of T cells in women clearing cervical HPV infection. In the case of this clone: The CDR3 extends 3 residues past the end of the read, so its final part is completed from the germline J gene.

Germline trimming cut 3 bases from V and 4 bases from J; bases unmatched to any gene: 11. This CDR3 comprises 17 residues. Germline CDR1 LNHDA, CDR2 SQIVND (reference sequence). Profiled with immunoSEQ multiplex PCR; TCRdb holds only in-frame clones, not every one. Recorded for this sample: about 20,000 clones. The chain couples TRBV19 to TRBJ1-5; TRBD1 matches at 8 bases. The sequence came from a woman between 18 and 75 years old with a cervical HPV16 infection that either progressed to CIN3+ or cleared (not recorded which). The sequencing sample was made of blood buffy coat. The DNA read from the CDR3 is TGTGCCAGTAGTATCACGCCCTCAGGGGGCTGGAATCAGCCC. Translation: CASSITPSGGWNQP. The entire CDR3 reads CASSITPSGGWNQPQHF.